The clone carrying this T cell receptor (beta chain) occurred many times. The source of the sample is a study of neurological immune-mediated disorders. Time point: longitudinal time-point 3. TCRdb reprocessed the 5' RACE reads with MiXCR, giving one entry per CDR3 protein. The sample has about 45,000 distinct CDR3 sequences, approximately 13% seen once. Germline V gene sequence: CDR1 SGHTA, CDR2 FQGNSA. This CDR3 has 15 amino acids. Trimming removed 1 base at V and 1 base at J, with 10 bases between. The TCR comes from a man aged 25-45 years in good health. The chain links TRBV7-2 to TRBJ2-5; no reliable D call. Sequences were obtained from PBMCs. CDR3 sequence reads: CASSLVASAQETQYF. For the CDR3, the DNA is TGTGCCAGCAGCTTAGTGGCTTCCGCCCAAGAGACCCAGTACTTC.